This record looks at one T cell receptor beta chain sequence and its context. The target antigen is unknown. The data were taken from a study of somatic mutations in cytotoxic T cells in rheumatoid arthritis. Study-wide background: Patient blood (less than 33 ml EDTA) was drawn right after diagnosis, before any treatment. General study points: Some patients, about an eighth of the roughly 65, had a largest CD8+ clone that exceeded 20% of CD8+ cells. Patients with rheumatoid arthritis did not differ significantly from age-matched healthy controls in CD8+ T-cell clonality.

Generated by immunoSEQ multiplex PCR, the TCRdb table keeps only in-frame clones and is missing some. Of nearly 3,000 clones listed, 92% are singletons. The CDR3 covers 13 residues. The ends lost 3 bases at V and 2 bases at J; junction bases unmatched: 2. Germline V gene lookup returns CDR1 SGHKS and CDR2 YYEKEE (reference sequence). This TCR was sampled from a woman younger than 30 with rheumatoid arthritis. The sequenced material came from CD8+ T cells sorted from blood. The chain couples TRBV5-5 to TRBJ2-7; 7 bases agree with TRBD1. The chain's CDR3 is CASSYGQAYEQYF. CDR3 DNA: TGTGCCAGCAGCTATGGACAGGCCTACGAGCAGTACTTC.